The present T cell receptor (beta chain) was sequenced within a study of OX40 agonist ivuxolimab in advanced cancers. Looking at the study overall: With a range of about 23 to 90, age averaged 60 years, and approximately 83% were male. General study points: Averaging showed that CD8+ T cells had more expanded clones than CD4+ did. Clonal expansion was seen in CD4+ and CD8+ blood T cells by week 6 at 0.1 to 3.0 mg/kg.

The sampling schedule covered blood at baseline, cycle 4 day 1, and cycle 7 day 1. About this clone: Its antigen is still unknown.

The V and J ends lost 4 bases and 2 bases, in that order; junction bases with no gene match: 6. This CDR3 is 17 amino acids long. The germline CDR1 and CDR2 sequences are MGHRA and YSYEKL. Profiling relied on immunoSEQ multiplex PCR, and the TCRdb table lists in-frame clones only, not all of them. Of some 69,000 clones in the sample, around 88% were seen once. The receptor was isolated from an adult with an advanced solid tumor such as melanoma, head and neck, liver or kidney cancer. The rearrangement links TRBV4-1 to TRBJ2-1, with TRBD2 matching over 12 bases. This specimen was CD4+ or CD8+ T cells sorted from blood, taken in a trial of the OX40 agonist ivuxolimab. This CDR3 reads CASSPTGLAGTYNEQFF. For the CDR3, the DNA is TGCGCCAGCAGCCCTACCGGACTAGCGGGAACCTACAATGAGCAGTTCTTC.